This TCR beta chain appears in the sequencing data of a study of control samples from healthy donors and cancer patients. Profiling relied on immunoSEQ multiplex PCR, and the TCRdb table lists in-frame clones only, not all of them. Among approximately 150,000 clones, 80% to 95% were seen once, and the ten largest hold about 0.73%. This TCR came from a woman in her thirties in good health. The sequenced material came from blood.

The CDR3 reads CASSLNSGTLGSPLHF. CDR3 sequence (DNA): TGTGCCAGCAGCTTAAACTCCGGGACCTTGGGTTCACCCCTCCACTTT. The rearrangement links TRBV9 to TRBJ1-6; tentative D call: TRBD1 (5 bases). The CDR3 totals 16 residues. Per germline, CDR1 SGDLS and CDR2 YYNGEE. V lost 4 bases, J lost 9 bases, and 20 bases lay in between.